Presented here are 2 T cell receptor beta chains from one specimen sequenced in a study of beta chain features in type 1 diabetes. Findings and caveats of the study: Significant though moderate, a shortening of TCRB CDR3s appeared in all four CD4+ subsets of Type 1 diabetes patients.

Antigen specificity for these receptors is unknown. TCRB transcripts that were expressed got sequenced, as all of the isolated RNA had been reverse transcribed. Assay: immunoSEQ multiplex PCR; the TCRdb copy retains only in-frame clones and omits some. The repertoire holds approximately 250,000 clones, about a sixth seen once, with about 0.085% in the top ten. The sequenced sample consisted of naive CD4+ T cells from blood. The receptor source for this set is a man aged 25 to 40 with type 1 diabetes.

This chain uses TRBV29-1 with TRBJ2-1; 12 bases align to TRBD2. The CDR3 covers 14 residues. From germline, CDR1 is SQVTM and CDR2 ANQGSEA. V was clipped by 4 bases and J by 9 bases; unmatched bases: 7. The CDR3 reads CSVGPGLAGVEQFF. CDR3 bases: TGCAGCGTTGGGCCGGGACTAGCGGGCGTTGAGCAGTTCTTC.

This clone was detected a few times. CDR3 protein: CASSFQMYGYTF. CDR3 nucleotide sequence: TGTGCCAGCAGTTTCCAGATGTATGGCTACACCTTC. The V call is TRBV28, the J call TRBJ1-2; D is ambiguous. Trimming removed 3 bases from V and 5 bases from J, with 7 bases in between. The CDR3 is 12 residues long. The germline CDR1 and CDR2 sequences are MDHEN and SYDVKM.